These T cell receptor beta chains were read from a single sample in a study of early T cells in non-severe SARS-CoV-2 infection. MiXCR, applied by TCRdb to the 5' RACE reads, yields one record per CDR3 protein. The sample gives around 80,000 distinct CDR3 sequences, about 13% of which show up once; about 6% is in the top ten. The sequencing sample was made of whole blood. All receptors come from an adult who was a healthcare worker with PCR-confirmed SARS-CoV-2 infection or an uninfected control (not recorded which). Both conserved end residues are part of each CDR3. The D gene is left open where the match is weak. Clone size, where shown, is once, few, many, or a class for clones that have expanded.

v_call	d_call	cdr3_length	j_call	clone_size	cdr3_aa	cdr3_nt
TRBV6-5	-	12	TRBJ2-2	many	CASSQGIGELFF	TGTGCCAGCAGTCAGGGGATCGGGGAGCTGTTTTTT
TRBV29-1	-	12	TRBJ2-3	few	CSVSTGTDTQYF	TGCAGCGTTTCTACAGGCACAGATACGCAGTATTTT
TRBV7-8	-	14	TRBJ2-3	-	CASSFWGSTDTQYF	TGTGCCAGCAGCTTTTGGGGAAGCACAGATACGCAGTATTTT
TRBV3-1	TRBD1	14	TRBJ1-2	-	CASSRVTGGRGYTF	TGTGCCAGCAGTCGAGTGACAGGGGGTAGAGGCTACACCTTC
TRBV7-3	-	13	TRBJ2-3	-	CASSPGAGDTQYF	TGTGCCAGCAGCCCAGGGGCGGGAGATACGCAGTATTTT
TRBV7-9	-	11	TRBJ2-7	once	CASSFLDEQYF	TGTGCCAGCAGCTTTTTAGACGAGCAGTACTTC
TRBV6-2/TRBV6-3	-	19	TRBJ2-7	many	CASSTLLGRRDGYSYEQYF	TGTGCCAGCAGTACCTTGCTCGGCCGCCGGGACGGATACTCCTACGAGCAGTACTTC
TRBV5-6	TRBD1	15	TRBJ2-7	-	CASSKAPDRGSEQYF	TGTGCCAGCAGCAAGGCCCCGGACAGGGGTTCCGAGCAGTACTTC
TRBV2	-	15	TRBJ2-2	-	CASSDRRGEAGELFF	TGTGCCAGCAGTGATAGGCGAGGGGAGGCCGGGGAGCTGTTTTTT
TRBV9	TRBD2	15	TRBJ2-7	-	CASSVGVAGTYEQYF	TGTGCCAGCAGCGTAGGCGTAGCGGGGACCTACGAGCAGTACTTC
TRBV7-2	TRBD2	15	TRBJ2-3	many	CASSSSSGGADTQYF	TGTGCCAGCAGCTCCTCTAGCGGGGGGGCAGATACGCAGTATTTT
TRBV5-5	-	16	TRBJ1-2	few	CASSYAGTPRNYGYTF	TGTGCCAGCAGCTATGCCGGGACCCCGAGAAACTATGGCTACACCTTC
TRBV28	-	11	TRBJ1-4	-	CASSSPEKLFF	TGTGCCAGCAGTTCCCCGGAGAAACTGTTTTTT
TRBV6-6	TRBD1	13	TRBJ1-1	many	CASLGGAGTEAFF	TGTGCCAGCCTAGGGGGCGCGGGGACTGAAGCTTTCTTT
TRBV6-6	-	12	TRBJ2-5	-	CASTPGQETQYF	TGTGCCAGCACCCCCGGCCAAGAGACCCAGTACTTC
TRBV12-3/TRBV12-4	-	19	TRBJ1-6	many	CASSPGRLRSRSYNSPLHF	TGTGCCAGCAGCCCTGGACGTCTGCGCTCTCGATCCTATAATTCACCCCTCCACTTT
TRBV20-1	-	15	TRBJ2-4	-	CSATSFSEGENIQYF	TGCAGTGCTACCTCTTTTAGTGAGGGCGAAAACATTCAGTACTTC
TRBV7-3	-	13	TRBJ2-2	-	CASSLSGSGELFF	TGTGCCAGCAGCTTATCTGGATCCGGGGAGCTGTTTTTT
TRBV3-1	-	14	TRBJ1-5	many	CASSQGGSSGHQHF	TGTGCCAGCAGCCAAGGGGGATCATCGGGACACCAGCATTTT
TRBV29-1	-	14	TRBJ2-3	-	CSVERLANTDTQYF	TGCAGCGTTGAACGGCTAGCTAACACAGATACGCAGTATTTT
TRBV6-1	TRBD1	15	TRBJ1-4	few	CASTTPGTGGEKLFF	TGTGCCAGCACAACCCCCGGGACAGGGGGTGAAAAACTGTTTTTT
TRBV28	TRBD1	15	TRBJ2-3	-	CASTLGQTSTDTQYF	TGTGCCAGCACTTTGGGACAGACTAGCACAGATACGCAGTATTTT
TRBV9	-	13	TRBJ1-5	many	CASSREGYQPQHF	TGTGCCAGCAGCCGGGAGGGTTATCAGCCCCAGCATTTT
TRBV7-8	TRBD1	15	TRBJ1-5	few	CASSFQAGGGQPQHF	TGTGCCAGCAGCTTTCAGGCAGGGGGCGGTCAGCCCCAGCATTTT
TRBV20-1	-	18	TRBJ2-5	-	CSARTDGRTRGSQETQYF	TGCAGTGCTAGAACTGACGGGCGCACGCGGGGATCCCAAGAGACCCAGTACTTC
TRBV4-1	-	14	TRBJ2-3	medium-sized	CASGPTYPPDTQYF	TGCGCCAGCGGGCCGACCTACCCCCCAGATACGCAGTATTTT
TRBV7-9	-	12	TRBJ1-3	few	CASSLTGNTIYF	TGTGCCAGCAGCTTGACTGGAAACACCATATATTTT
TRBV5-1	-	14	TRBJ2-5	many	CASSLVEGVETQYF	TGCGCCAGCAGCTTGGTGGAGGGTGTGGAGACCCAGTACTTC
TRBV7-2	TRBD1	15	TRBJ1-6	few	CASSWGGTANSPLHF	TGTGCCAGCAGCTGGGGGGGGACAGCGAATTCACCCCTCCACTTT
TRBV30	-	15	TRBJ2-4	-	CAWSPTGLAKNIQYF	TGTGCCTGGAGTCCGACAGGATTAGCCAAAAACATTCAGTACTTC
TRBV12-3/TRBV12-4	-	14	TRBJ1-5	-	CASTPGVGNQPQHF	TGTGCCAGCACCCCAGGGGTTGGCAATCAGCCCCAGCATTTT
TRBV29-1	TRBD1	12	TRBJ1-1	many	CSVHRGNTEAFF	TGCAGCGTTCACAGGGGAAACACTGAAGCTTTCTTT
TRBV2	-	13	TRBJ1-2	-	CASSLVTYYGYTF	TGTGCCAGCAGCCTAGTAACATACTATGGCTACACCTTC
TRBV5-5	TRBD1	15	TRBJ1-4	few	CASSDLDRVGEKLFF	TGTGCCAGCAGTGACTTGGACAGGGTCGGAGAAAAACTGTTTTTT
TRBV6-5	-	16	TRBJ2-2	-	CASSRLRFANTGELFF	TGTGCCAGCAGTCGACTTAGATTCGCGAACACCGGGGAGCTGTTTTTT
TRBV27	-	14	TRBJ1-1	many	CASSFRNGNTEAFF	TGTGCCAGCAGTTTTCGTAACGGGAACACTGAAGCTTTCTTT
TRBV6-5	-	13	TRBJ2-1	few	CASSSNRYNEQFF	TGTGCCAGCAGTTCCAATCGTTACAATGAGCAGTTCTTC
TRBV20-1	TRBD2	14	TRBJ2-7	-	CSARDSISGNEQYF	TGCAGTGCTAGAGATTCCATAAGCGGGAATGAGCAGTACTTC
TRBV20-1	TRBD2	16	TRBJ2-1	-	CSARPGTSGTYNEQFF	TGCAGTGCTAGACCGGGGACTAGCGGGACTTACAATGAGCAGTTCTTC
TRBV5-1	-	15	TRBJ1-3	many	CASKDLPNSGNTIYF	TGCGCCAGCAAAGATCTGCCGAACTCTGGAAACACCATATATTTT
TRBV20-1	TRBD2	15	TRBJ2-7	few	CSAGGELRSSYEQYF	TGCAGTGCTGGGGGGGAGCTGAGAAGCTCCTACGAGCAGTACTTC
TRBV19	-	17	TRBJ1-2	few	CASSIRHLQGLNYGYTF	TGTGCCAGTAGTATTCGGCATCTTCAGGGGCTTAACTATGGCTACACCTTC
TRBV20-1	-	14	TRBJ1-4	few	CSASRGGRPEKLFF	TGCAGTGCAAGTAGGGGGGGGCGCCCTGAAAAACTGTTTTTT
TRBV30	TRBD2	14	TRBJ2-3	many	CAWSKREGTDTQYF	TGTGCCTGGAGTAAGCGGGAGGGCACAGATACGCAGTATTTT
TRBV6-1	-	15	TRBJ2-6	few	CASSGSYSGANVLTF	TGTGCCAGCAGCGGTAGCTATTCTGGGGCCAACGTCCTGACTTTC
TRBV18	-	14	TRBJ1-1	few	CASSLRTGDTEAFF	TGTGCCAGCTCCCTACGTACCGGGGACACTGAAGCTTTCTTT
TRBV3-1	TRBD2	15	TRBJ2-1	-	CASSLPTSGHNEQFF	TGTGCCAGCAGCCTCCCAACTAGCGGTCACAATGAGCAGTTCTTC
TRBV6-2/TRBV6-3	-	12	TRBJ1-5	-	CASSSDYQPQHF	TGTGCCAGCAGTTCTGACTATCAGCCCCAGCATTTT
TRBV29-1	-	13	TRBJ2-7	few	CSVEEARSGEQYF	TGCAGCGTTGAAGAAGCGAGATCGGGCGAGCAGTACTTC
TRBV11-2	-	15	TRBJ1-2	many	CASSLDRTVNYGYTF	TGTGCCAGCAGCTTAGATAGGACGGTTAACTATGGCTACACCTTC
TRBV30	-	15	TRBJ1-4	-	CAWSVPLSPAEKLFF	TGTGCCTGGAGTGTACCCCTTTCACCTGCTGAAAAACTGTTTTTT
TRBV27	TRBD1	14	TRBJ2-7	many	CASSPWTGGYEQYF	TGTGCCAGCAGTCCTTGGACAGGGGGCTACGAGCAGTACTTC
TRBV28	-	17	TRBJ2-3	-	CASVPLGWTATTDTQYF	TGTGCCAGCGTCCCACTCGGATGGACAGCTACCACAGATACGCAGTATTTT
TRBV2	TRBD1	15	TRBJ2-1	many	CASSDGQGIRDEQFF	TGTGCCAGCAGTGACGGACAGGGAATCAGGGATGAGCAGTTCTTC
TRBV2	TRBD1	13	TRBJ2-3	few	CASRTGGLDTQYF	TGTGCCAGCCGGACAGGGGGTCTAGATACGCAGTATTTT
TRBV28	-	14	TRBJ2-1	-	CASSLVEAYNEQFF	TGTGCCAGCAGTTTAGTTGAGGCTTACAATGAGCAGTTCTTC
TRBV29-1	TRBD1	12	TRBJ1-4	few	CSATGGREKLFF	TGCAGCGCCACAGGGGGGCGAGAAAAACTGTTTTTT
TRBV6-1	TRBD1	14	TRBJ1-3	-	CASSGTGTGNTIYF	TGTGCCAGCAGTGGGACAGGTACTGGAAACACCATATATTTT
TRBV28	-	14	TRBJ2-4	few	CASSPVRDKNIQYF	TGTGCCAGCAGTCCGGTTAGGGACAAAAACATTCAGTACTTC